In this sample, the clone carrying this T cell receptor (beta chain) turned up a few times. Trimming removed 4 bases at V and 1 base at J, with 7 bases between. The germline CDR1 and CDR2 sequences are SGHTA and FQGTGA. The CDR3 totals 14 residues. The entry originates in a study of T cells in Graves' hyperthyroidism and ophthalmopathy. Researchers barred patients who had uncontrolled infection, other autoimmune disease, pregnancy or lactation. Clinicians diagnosed patients from clinical symptoms, serum thyroxine and TRAb, thyroid ultrasound and orbital computed tomography. RNA transcripts yielded amplified TCR beta CDR3 regions. First-round RT-PCR with HTBI primers amplified the TCR CDR3 region. Each CDR3 protein is one row after TCRdb ran MiXCR on the multiplex PCR reads. The data hold under 550,000 distinct CDR3 sequences, with about 20% observed a single time.

The sequence was obtained from a man aged 40-49 years with Graves' ophthalmopathy. Material for sequencing was blood. The rearrangement joins TRBV7-3 to TRBJ2-2; no definite D call. CDR3 residues: CASSSTRNTGELFF. The CDR3 DNA is TGTGCCAGCAGCTCGACCAGGAACACCGGGGAGCTGTTTTTT.